This T cell receptor beta chain was identified in a study of post-analysis software for immune sequencing data. Study observations and caveats: Roughly five TRBV segments were more frequent in patients than controls; TRBV5-6, TRBV5-1 and TRBV20-1 belonged to this group.

Germline CDR1 MGHDK, CDR2 SYGVNS. CDR3 length: 13 amino acids. V was clipped by 10 bases and J by 11 bases, with 23 bases between them. A remark on this clonotype: The target antigen is unknown.

Unique molecular identifiers had been added to the TCR beta cDNA libraries. TCRdb reanalysed the PCR reads using MiXCR and keeps one entry per CDR3 protein. The profile shows roughly 730,000 distinct CDR3 sequences, roughly 30% of them singletons. The chain employs TRBV25-1 and TRBJ2-5, with D maybe TRBD1 (6 bases). The receptor comes from a girl aged 10 to 17 with multiple sclerosis. Sequenced: blood. The CDR3 reads CATPGVLGNEQYF. The CDR3 nucleotides are TGTGCCACCCCAGGGGTATTAGGGAATGAGCAGTACTTC.